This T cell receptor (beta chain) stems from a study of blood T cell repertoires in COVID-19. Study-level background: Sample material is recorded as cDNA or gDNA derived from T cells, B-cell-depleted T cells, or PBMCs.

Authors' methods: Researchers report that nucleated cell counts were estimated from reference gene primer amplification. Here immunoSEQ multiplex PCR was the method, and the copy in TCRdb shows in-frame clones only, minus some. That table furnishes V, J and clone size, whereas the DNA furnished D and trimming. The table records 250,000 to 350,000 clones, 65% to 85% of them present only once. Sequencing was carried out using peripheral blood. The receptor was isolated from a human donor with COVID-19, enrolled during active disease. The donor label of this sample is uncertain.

For the CDR3, the DNA is TGTGCCAGCAGCTTAACCGGACAGGGGCTGGGCGGGGAGCTGTTTTTT. It yields the protein CASSLTGQGLGGELFF. This rearrangement joins TRBV7-3 to TRBJ2-2; 9 bases match TRBD1. The germline gives CDR1 SGHTA, CDR2 FQGTGA. The J segment lost 7 bases and the V segment lost 0 bases, leaving 6 bases of the junction unmatched. The CDR3 consists of 16 residues.